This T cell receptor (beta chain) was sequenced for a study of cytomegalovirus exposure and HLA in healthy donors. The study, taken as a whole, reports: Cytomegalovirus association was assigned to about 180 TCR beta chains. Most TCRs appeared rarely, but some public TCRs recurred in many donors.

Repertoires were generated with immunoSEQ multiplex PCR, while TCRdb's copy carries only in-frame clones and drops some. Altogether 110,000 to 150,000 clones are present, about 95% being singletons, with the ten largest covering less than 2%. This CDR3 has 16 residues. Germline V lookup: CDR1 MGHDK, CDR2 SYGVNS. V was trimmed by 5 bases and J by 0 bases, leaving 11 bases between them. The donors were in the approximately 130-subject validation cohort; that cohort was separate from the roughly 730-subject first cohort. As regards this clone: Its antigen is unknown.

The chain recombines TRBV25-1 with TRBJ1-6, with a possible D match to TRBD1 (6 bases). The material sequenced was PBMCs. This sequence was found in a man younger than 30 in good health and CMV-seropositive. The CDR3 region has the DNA TGTGCCAGCAGTTTGGACAGCTCCTCCTATAATTCACCCCTCCACTTT. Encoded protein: CASSLDSSSYNSPLHF.